The 15 T cell receptor beta chains given below trace back to one sample, sequenced in a study of cytomegalovirus exposure and HLA in healthy donors. The repertoire was sequenced with immunoSEQ multiplex PCR; TCRdb's copy has only in-frame clones and lacks some. The profile shows roughly 47,000 clones, 80% to 95% of them singletons. Source material: PBMCs. The source of these receptors is a woman aged 18-35 years in good health and CMV-seronegative.

The chain is built from TRBV11-2 and TRBJ2-3; 10 nucleotides line up with TRBD2. Germline CDR1 SGHAT, CDR2 FQNNGV. The junction had 8 bases not matched to a gene; V was cut back by 2 bases and J by 3 bases. CDR3 length: 17 amino acids. Written as DNA, the CDR3 is TGTGCCAGCAGCTTAAGGCTGCTAGCGGGAGAAACAGATACGCAGTATTTT. This gives the protein CASSLRLLAGETDTQYF.

The chain carries TRBV6-5 and TRBJ1-3; D is uncertain. The CDR3 consists of 13 residues. Germline V gene sequence: CDR1 MNHEY, CDR2 SVGAGI. Trimming cost V 3 bases and J 4 bases, with 7 bases left between them. CDR3 in DNA: TGTGCCAGCAGTTATAGTCTCGGAAACACCATATATTTT. Translation gives CASSYSLGNTIYF.

The chain employs TRBV28 and TRBJ1-2; D unclear. Trimming took off 4 bases at V and 4 bases at J, with 4 bases between the two ends. CDR3 length: 11 amino acids. CDR1 MDHEN and CDR2 SYDVKM come from the germline V gene. DNA for the CDR3: TGTGCCAGCAGTTCTCGCTATGGCTACACCTTC. Translated, it gives CASSSRYGYTF.

V and J are TRBV6-5 and TRBJ2-7, with TRBD1 matching 8 bases. The CDR3 is made up of 14 amino acids. The germline gives CDR1 MNHEY, CDR2 SVGAGI. The V and J ends lost 2 bases and 7 bases, in that order; junction bases with no gene match: 7. This CDR3 is CASSYGQGAGEQYF. DNA for the CDR3: TGTGCCAGCAGTTACGGGCAGGGGGCAGGAGAGCAGTACTTC.

The chain links TRBV6-4 to TRBJ2-2, with 7 bases identical to TRBD1. Per the germline V gene, CDR1 is MRHNA and CDR2 is SNTAGT. The J segment lost 3 bases and the V segment lost 6 bases, leaving 10 bases of the junction unmatched. The CDR3 contains 16 residues. The CDR3 loop reads CASSQATGMDTGELFF. In DNA form, the CDR3 reads TGTGCCAGCAGCCAAGCGACAGGGATGGACACCGGGGAGCTGTTTTTT.

This clone was found once. J is TRBJ1-4 and V is TRBV2; D is possibly TRBD1 (6 bases). The length of the CDR3 is 16 residues. Germline V gives CDR1 SNHLY, CDR2 FYNNEI. The germline V and J ends were trimmed by 2 bases and 8 bases, with 18 bases remaining between them. The CDR3 DNA follows: TGTGCCAGCAGTGAAAAGGGGACCAGGGGACGGGAAAAACTGTTTTTT. Translation gives CASSEKGTRGREKLFF.

The genes are TRBV30 and TRBJ2-6; possible D gene TRBD1, 5 bases. The CDR3 runs 16 residues. Germline V gene data show CDR1 as GTSNPN and CDR2 as SVGIG (reference sequence). V was shortened by 4 bases and J by 0 bases, with 13 bases between the two germline ends. CDR3 amino acids: CAWKGISYSGANVLTF. The CDR3 nucleotides read TGTGCCTGGAAGGGGATTTCTTACTCTGGGGCCAACGTCCTGACTTTC.

The chain employs TRBV5-1 and TRBJ2-6, with D perhaps TRBD2 (5 bases). Between the trimmed V and J ends, which lost 3 bases and 0 bases, there was a span of 10 bases. CDR3 length: 16 amino acids. CDR1 SGHRS and CDR2 YFSETQ come from the germline V gene. The CDR3 here is CASSYGRGSGANVLTF. DNA for the CDR3: TGCGCCAGCAGCTATGGACGGGGCTCTGGGGCCAACGTCCTGACTTTC.

The V gene is TRBV28, the J gene TRBJ2-7, with 9 bases aligning to TRBD1. The CDR3 is made up of 16 amino acids. CDR1 and CDR2 (germline): MDHEN, SYDVKM. The J segment lost 1 base and the V segment lost 5 bases, leaving 9 bases of the junction unmatched. The CDR3 protein is CASSGDRAIASYEQYF. The CDR3 DNA reads TGTGCCAGCAGTGGGGACAGGGCCATTGCTTCCTACGAGCAGTACTTC.

The chain uses TRBV10-3 and TRBJ1-1; D may be TRBD1 (5 bases). This CDR3 region has 12 residues. Germline CDR1 ENHRY, CDR2 SYGVKD. Trimming shortened V by 10 bases and J by 4 bases, and 13 bases separated the two germline ends. In nucleotides, the CDR3 is TGTGCCACACAGAGGGGAGGCACTGAAGCTTTCTTT. Protein product: CATQRGGTEAFF.

The chain has TRBV7-9 and TRBJ1-4; D unresolved. Per the germline V gene, CDR1 is SEHNR and CDR2 is FQNEAQ (reference sequence). Between the trimmed V and J ends, which lost 5 bases and 6 bases, there was a span of 16 bases. This CDR3 has 15 amino acids. CDR3 nucleotides: TGTGCCAGCAGCCCCACGGGAAGGTTGGATGAAAAACTGTTTTTT. Protein product: CASSPTGRLDEKLFF. Full variable domain (outside the CDR3, taken from reference TRBV7-9 and TRBJ1-4): DTGVSQNPRHKITKRGQNVTFRCDPISEHNRLYWYRQTLGQGPEFLTYFQNEAQLEKSRLLSDRFSAERPKGSFSTLEIQRTEQGDSAMYLCASSPTGRLDEKLFFGSGTQLSVL.

This clone came up once. The V and J genes are TRBV28 and TRBJ1-2, with TRBD1 matching over 8 bases. The CDR3 extends over 16 amino acids. Per germline, CDR1 MDHEN and CDR2 SYDVKM. J was trimmed by 1 base and V by 3 bases; bases with no gene match: 7. The CDR3 nucleotides read TGTGCCAGCAGTTTGATACAGGGGGGTAATAACTATGGCTACACCTTC. This translates into CASSLIQGGNNYGYTF.

The chain joins TRBV4-1 to TRBJ1-5, with 8 bases that match TRBD1. This CDR3 region has 14 residues. From germline, CDR1 is MGHRA and CDR2 YSYEKL. The V segment lost 6 bases and the J segment 3 bases; nucleotides outside the gene matches: 4. The CDR3 loop is CASRGTGFNQPQHF. The CDR3 DNA is TGCGCCAGCAGGGGGACAGGCTTCAATCAGCCCCAGCATTTT.

The J gene is TRBJ2-3, the V gene TRBV27; possible D gene TRBD2, 6 bases. The CDR3 is 15 residues long. Germline assignment: CDR1 MNHEY and CDR2 SMNVEV (reference sequence). V lost 0 bases to trimming and J lost 5 bases, with 12 bases between them. The CDR3 nucleotides read TGTGCCAGCAGTTTATCGGTGATAGCGGTAGATACGCAGTATTTT. It codes for CASSLSVIAVDTQYF.

The V call is TRBV6-1, the J call TRBJ2-3, with 10 bases fitting TRBD1. CDR3 size: 15 residues. In germline, CDR1 is MNHNS, CDR2 SASEGT. V was clipped by 3 bases and J by 3 bases; unmatched bases: 3. The CDR3 region is CASSEGTGDTDTQYF. CDR3 coding DNA: TGTGCCAGCAGTGAGGGGACAGGGGATACAGATACGCAGTATTTT.